These 3 T cell receptor beta chains share one sample of origin, sequenced in a study of T cell responses to AZD1222 COVID-19 vaccine (dated by TCRdb to the early 2020s). The time point label corresponds to: baseline before first vaccination. Libraries were built with the immunoSEQ multiplex PCR assay. Drawn from immuneACCESS, this table holds only the in-frame rearrangements with V and J called that TCRdb kept. Clones are partly lost; checked studies trace under half to an unresolved V gene and leave the rest unexplained. This sample has roughly 130,000 clones in its table, and 75% to 95% of those were observed once. Of the sample, approximately 3% is held by the ten largest clones. Source: peripheral blood, taken on day 0 of AZD1222 vaccination. All receptors derive from an adult in good health.

J is TRBJ1-5 and V is TRBV7-2; D gene ambiguous. CDR3 length equals 15 residues. Deletions cut 5 bases from V and 0 bases from J, with 11 bases between. Germline V lookup: CDR1 SGHTA, CDR2 FQGNSA. The CDR3 protein is CASSPSVLSNQPQHF. The CDR3 coding sequence is TGTGCCAGCAGCCCCTCGGTCCTTAGCAATCAGCCCCAGCATTTT.

V and J are TRBV4-1 and TRBJ2-4; D uncertain. Germline V gene data show CDR1 as MGHRA and CDR2 as YSYEKL. The CDR3 length is 17 residues. The germline V and J ends were trimmed by 0 bases and 1 base, with 13 bases remaining between them. For the CDR3, the DNA is TGCGCCAGCAGCCAAGATTCGGGCCCAGGTGCCAAAAACATTCAGTACTTC. As protein: CASSQDSGPGAKNIQYF.

The CDR3 loop reads CASSTPSVTSGQFF. The CDR3 bases are TGTGCCAGTAGTACCCCCTCTGTGACTAGCGGGCAGTTCTTC. The chain uses TRBV19 and TRBJ2-1; TRBD2 agrees at 9 bases. Trimming cost V 4 bases and J 12 bases; bases outside gene matches: 10. This CDR3 spans 14 amino acids. CDR1 is LNHDA, CDR2 SQIVND, per germline (reference sequence). The full variable domain, completed using reference TRBV19 and TRBJ2-1, is DGGITQSPKYLFRKEGQNVTLSCEQNLNHDAMYWYRQDPGQGLRLIYYSQIVNDFQKGDIAEGYSVSREKKESFPLTVTSAQKNPTAFYLCASSTPSVTSGQFFGPGTRLTVL.